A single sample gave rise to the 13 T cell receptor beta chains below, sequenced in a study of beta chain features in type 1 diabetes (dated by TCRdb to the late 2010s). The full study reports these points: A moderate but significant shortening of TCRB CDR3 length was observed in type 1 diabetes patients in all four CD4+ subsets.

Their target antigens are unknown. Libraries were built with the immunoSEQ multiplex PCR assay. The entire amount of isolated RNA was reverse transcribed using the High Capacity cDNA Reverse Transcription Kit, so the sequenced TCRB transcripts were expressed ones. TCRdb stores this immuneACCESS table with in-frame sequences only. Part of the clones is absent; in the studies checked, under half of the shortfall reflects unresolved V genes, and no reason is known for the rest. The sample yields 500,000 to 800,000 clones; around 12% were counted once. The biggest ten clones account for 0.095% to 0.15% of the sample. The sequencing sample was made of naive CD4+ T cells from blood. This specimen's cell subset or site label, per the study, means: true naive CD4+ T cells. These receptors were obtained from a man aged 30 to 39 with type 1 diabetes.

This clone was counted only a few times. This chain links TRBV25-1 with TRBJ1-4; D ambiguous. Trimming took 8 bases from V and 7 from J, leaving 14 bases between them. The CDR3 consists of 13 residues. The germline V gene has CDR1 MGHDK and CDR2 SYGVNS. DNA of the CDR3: TGTGCCAGCGGGAGATCCTTCGGTGAAAAACTGTTTTTT. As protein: CASGRSFGEKLFF.

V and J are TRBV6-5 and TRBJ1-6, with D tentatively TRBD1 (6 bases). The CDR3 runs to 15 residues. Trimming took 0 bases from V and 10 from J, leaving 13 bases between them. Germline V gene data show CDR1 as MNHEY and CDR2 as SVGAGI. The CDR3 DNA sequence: TGTGCCAGCAGTTACTCGGGGGCTATTCGGTCACCCCTCCACTTT. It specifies CASSYSGAIRSPLHF.

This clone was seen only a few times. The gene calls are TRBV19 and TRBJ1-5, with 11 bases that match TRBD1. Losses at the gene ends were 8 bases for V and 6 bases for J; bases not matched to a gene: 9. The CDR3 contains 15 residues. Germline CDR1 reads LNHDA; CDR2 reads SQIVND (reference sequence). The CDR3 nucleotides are TGTGCCAGTTCCGGGACAGGGGGGTCGGCTCAGCCCCAGCATTTT. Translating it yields CASSGTGGSAQPQHF.

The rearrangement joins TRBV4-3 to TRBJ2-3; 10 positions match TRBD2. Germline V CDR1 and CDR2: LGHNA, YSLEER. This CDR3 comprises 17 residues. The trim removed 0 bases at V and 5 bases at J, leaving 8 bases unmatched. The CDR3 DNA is TGCGCCAGCAGCCAAGATTCAAGCGGGGGGGCCATAGATACGCAGTATTTT. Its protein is CASSQDSSGGAIDTQYF.

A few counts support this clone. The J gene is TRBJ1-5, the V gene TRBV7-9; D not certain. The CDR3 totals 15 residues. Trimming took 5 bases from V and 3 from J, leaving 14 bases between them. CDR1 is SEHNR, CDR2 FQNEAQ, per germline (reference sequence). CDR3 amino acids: CASSPPGPTNQPQHF. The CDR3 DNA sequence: TGTGCCAGCAGCCCTCCCGGCCCTACCAATCAGCCCCAGCATTTT.

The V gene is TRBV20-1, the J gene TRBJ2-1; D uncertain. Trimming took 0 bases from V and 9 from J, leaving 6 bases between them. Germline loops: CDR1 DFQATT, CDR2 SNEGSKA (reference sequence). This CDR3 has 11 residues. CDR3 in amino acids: CSARDLSEQFF. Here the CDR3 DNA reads TGCAGTGCTAGAGATTTGAGTGAGCAGTTCTTC.

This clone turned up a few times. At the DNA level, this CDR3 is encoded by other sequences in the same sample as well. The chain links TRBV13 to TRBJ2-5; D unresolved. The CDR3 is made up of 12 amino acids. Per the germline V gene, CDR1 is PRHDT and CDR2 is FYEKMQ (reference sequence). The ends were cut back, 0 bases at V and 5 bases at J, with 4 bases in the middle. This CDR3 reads CASSLGKETQYF. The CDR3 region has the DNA TGTGCCAGCAGCTTAGGCAAGGAGACCCAGTACTTC.

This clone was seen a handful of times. The DNA for the CDR3 is TGCAGCGTTGATCGTCAGGTTGTCTACACCTTC. Its translation: CSVDRQVVYTF. This rearrangement joins TRBV29-1 to TRBJ1-2; no firm D call. The CDR3 totals 11 residues. V dropped 3 bases and J dropped 10 bases, with 12 bases sitting between them. Germline V CDR1 and CDR2: SQVTM, ANQGSEA. The whole variable domain, filled in from reference TRBV29-1 and TRBJ1-2, reads SAVISQKPSRDICQRGTSLTIQCQVDSQVTMMFWYRQQPGQSLTLIATANQGSEATYESGFVIDKFPISRPNLTFSTLTVSNMSPEDSSIYLCSVDRQVVYTFGSGTRLTVV.

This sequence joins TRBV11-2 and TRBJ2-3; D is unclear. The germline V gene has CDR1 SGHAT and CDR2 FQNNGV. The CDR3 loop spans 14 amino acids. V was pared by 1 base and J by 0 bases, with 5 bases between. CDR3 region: CASSLVSSTDTQYF. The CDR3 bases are TGTGCCAGCAGCTTAGTTTCGAGCACAGATACGCAGTATTTT.

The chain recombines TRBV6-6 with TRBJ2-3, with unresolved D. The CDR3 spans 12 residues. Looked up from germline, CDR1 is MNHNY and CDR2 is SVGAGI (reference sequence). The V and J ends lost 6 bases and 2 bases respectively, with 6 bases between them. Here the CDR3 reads CASSPATDTQYF. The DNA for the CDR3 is TGTGCCAGCAGCCCGGCCACAGATACGCAGTATTTT.

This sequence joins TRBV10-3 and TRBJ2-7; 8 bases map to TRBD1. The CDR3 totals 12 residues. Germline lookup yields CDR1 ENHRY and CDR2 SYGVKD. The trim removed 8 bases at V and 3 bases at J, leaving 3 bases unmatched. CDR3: CAIGDRLYEQYF. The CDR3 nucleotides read TGTGCCATCGGGGACAGGCTCTACGAGCAGTACTTC.

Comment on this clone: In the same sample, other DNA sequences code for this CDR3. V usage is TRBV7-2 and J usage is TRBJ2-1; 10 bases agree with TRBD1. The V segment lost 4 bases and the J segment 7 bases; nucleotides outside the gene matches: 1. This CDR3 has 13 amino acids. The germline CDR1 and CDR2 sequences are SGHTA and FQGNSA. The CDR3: CASSSGQGNEQFF. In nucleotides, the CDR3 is TGTGCCAGCAGCTCGGGACAGGGGAATGAGCAGTTCTTC. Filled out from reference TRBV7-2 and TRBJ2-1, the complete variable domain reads GAGVSQSPSNKVTEKGKDVELRCDPISGHTALYWYRQSLGQGLEFLIYFQGNSAPDKSGLPSDRFSAERTGGSVSTLTIQRTQQEDSAVYLCASSSGQGNEQFFGPGTRLTVL.

CDR3 sequence (DNA): TGTGCCAGCAGCTTCAGGGATGGGAGTAGCGGAGATACGCAGTATTTT. This codes for CASSFRDGSSGDTQYF. The rearrangement joins TRBV7-9 to TRBJ2-3; possible D gene TRBD2, 6 bases. Germline V gene lookup returns CDR1 SEHNR and CDR2 FQNEAQ (reference sequence). The CDR3 runs to 16 residues. Trimming cost V 3 bases and J 5 bases, with 18 bases left between them.